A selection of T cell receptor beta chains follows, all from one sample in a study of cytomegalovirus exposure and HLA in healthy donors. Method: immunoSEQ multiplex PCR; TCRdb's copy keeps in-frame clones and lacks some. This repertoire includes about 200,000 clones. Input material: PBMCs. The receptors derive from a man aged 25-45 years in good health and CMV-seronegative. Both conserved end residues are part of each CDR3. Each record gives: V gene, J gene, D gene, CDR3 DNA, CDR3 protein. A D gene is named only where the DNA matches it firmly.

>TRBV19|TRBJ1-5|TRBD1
TGTGCCAGTGGACAGGGGTATCAGCCCCAGCATTTT
CASGQGYQPQHF
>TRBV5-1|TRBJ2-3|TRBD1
TGCGCCAGCAGCCCCCCGACAGGGCGGACAGATACGCAGTATTTT
CASSPPTGRTDTQYF
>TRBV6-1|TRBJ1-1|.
TGTGCCAGCAGTGAAGGCCGGACGGGGATCATGAACACTGAAGCTTTCTTT
CASSEGRTGIMNTEAFF
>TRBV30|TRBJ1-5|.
TGTGCCTGGAGTCGACAGATCAATCAGCCCCAGCATTTT
CAWSRQINQPQHF
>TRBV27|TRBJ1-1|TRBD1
TGTGCCAGCAACCGCATCACAGGGGGGGGCACTGAAGCTTTCTTT
CASNRITGGGTEAFF
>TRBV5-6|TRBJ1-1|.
TGTGCCAGCAGCCCAGGGACACGTTTCTCTGAAGCTTTCTTT
CASSPGTRFSEAFF
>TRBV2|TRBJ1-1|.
TGTGCCAGCAGTGCTAACGGGGGACCGCTTCACACTGAAGCTTTCTTT
CASSANGGPLHTEAFF
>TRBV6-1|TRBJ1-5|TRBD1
TGTGCCAGCACCTGGACAGGGGTTAGCAATCAGCCCCAGCATTTT
CASTWTGVSNQPQHF
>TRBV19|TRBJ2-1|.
TGTGCCAGTAGTATGCCCGGGTCCTACAATGAGCAGTTCTTC
CASSMPGSYNEQFF
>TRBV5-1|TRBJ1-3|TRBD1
TGCGCCAGCAGCTTGGAGGGACAGGGGTCGTCTGGAAACACCATATATTTT
CASSLEGQGSSGNTIYF
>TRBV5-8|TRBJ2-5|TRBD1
TGTGCCAGCAGCTTAGGGATCTACGGGACAGTCCAAGAGACCCAGTACTTC
CASSLGIYGTVQETQYF